The present TCR beta chain was sequenced within a study of glioma-infiltrating T cells after dendritic cell vaccination. Across the study: Monocyte-derived dendritic cells, cultured 7 to 8 days with IL-4 and GM-CSF, were pulsed with autologous tumor lysate.

Measured with immunoSEQ multiplex PCR; TCRdb has only the in-frame clones, and not every one. In the table there are approximately 50,000 clones, 85% to 90% of which are singletons. Time point of the sample: after dendritic cell vaccination, including at tumor progression/relapse. The CDR3 spans 11 residues. Deletions cut 11 bases from V and 5 bases from J, with 13 bases between. The germline CDR1 and CDR2 sequences are LNHDA and SQIVND (reference sequence). The sequence came from a human donor with glioblastoma. Sequenced here: blood, sampled after dendritic cell vaccination. This chain uses TRBV19 with TRBJ2-7; a weak D match, TRBD2 (6 bases). The DNA for the CDR3 is TGTGCCCCAAACGGGGGAGACGAGCAGTACTTC. Amino acids: CAPNGGDEQYF.